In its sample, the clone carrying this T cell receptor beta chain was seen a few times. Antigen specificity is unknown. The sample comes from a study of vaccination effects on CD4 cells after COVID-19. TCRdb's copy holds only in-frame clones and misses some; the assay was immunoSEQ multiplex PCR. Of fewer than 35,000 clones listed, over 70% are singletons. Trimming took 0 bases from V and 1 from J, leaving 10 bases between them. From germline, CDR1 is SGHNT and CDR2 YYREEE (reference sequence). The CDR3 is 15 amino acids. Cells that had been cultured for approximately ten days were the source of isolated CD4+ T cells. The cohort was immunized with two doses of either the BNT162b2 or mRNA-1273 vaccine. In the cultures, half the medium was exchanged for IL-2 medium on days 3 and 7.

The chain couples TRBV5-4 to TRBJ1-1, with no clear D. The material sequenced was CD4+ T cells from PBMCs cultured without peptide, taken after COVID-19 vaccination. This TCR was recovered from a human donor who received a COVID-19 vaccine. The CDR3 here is CASSLASEGNTEAFF. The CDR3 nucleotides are TGTGCCAGCAGCTTGGCATCGGAGGGGAACACTGAAGCTTTCTTT. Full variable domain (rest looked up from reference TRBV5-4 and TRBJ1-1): ETGVTQSPTHLIKTRGQQVTLRCSSQSGHNTVSWYQQALGQGPQFIFQYYREEENGRGNFPPRFSGLQFPNYSSELNVNALELDDSALYLCASSLASEGNTEAFFGQGTRLTVV.